A single sample gave rise to the 16 T cell receptor delta chains below, sequenced in a study of gamma-delta T cells after stem cell transplantation (dated by TCRdb to 2016 to 2018). Libraries were constructed by RT-PCR. These reads were obtained on an Illumina MiSeq. TCRdb reanalyzed the public reads with the CATT caller, and identical DNA sequences were merged afterwards. Within this sample are fewer than 12,000 delta-chain clones, with 1% to 1.5% of them counted one time only. About a tenth of the sample is held by the ten biggest clonotypes. The sequencing sample was made of gamma-delta T cells. The receptors stem from a human donor. It is not recorded whose cells these are; they may come from a transplant donor.

This clone occurred a few times. This sequence is one base from a far larger clone and is likely a read error. Additional DNA sequences in this sample encode the identical CDR3. CDR3 DNA sequence: TGTGCCTGTGACCTGCTGGGGGCCTCGCACACCGATAAACTCATCTTT. Amino acid sequence: CACDLLGASHTDKLIF. J is TRDJ1 and V is TRDV2, with 7 bases that match TRDD3. CDR3 length: 16 amino acids. J lost 0 bases, V lost 3 bases, and 9 bases had no gene match. The germline V gene has CDR1 GEAIGNYY and CDR2 EKD.

This clone showed up many times. The chain employs TRDV2 and TRDJ1, with 9 bases identical to TRDD3. The CDR3 has 19 amino acids. Trimming removed 0 bases from V and 1 base from J; junction bases left unmatched: 14. CDR1 and CDR2 (germline): GEAIGNYY, EKD. The chain's CDR3 is CACDTVTLGDPAVTDKLIF. In DNA form, the CDR3 reads TGTGCCTGTGACACCGTTACGCTGGGGGATCCCGCGGTCACCGATAAACTCATCTTT.

Only a few counts were recorded for this clone. The protein recorded in TCRdb matches a much larger clone and deviates from this DNA's translation at residue 10, suggesting a read error; the protein here is obtained by translating the DNA. The V and J genes are TRDV2 and TRDJ1, with a weak D call TRDD3 (5 bases). Germline V gene data show CDR1 as GEAIGNYY and CDR2 as EKD. This CDR3 comprises 17 residues. The V gene lost 0 bases and the J gene lost 0 bases, with 16 bases spanning the gap. The CDR3 DNA reads as TGTGCCTGTGACACCGTAGGGGGTCCCCTGTACACCGATAAACTCATCTTT. It specifies CACDTVGGPLYTDKLIF.

As for this clone: A far bigger clonotype differs at one base, so this is likely a read error. Other nucleotide sequences from this sample produce the same CDR3. This rearrangement joins TRDV2 to TRDJ1, with a weak D call TRDD3 (6 bases). There are 16 residues in the CDR3. Germline V gene lookup returns CDR1 GEAIGNYY and CDR2 EKD. With 5 bases removed from V and 0 bases from J, the gap between germline ends came to 18 bases. The CDR3 loop is CACVALGDTYTDKLIF. The CDR3 DNA follows: TGTGCCTGTGTTGCCCTGGGCGATACGTACACCGATAAACTCATCTTT.

This clone showed up just a few times. The amino acid sequence in TCRdb belongs to a much larger clone and departs from this DNA's translation at residue 5, likely a sequencing read error; the sequence shown is translated from the DNA. The CDR3 spells CACDAAHHGSWDTRQMFF. As DNA, the CDR3 is TGTGCCTGTGACGCGGCACATCACGGCTCCTGGGACACCCGACAGATGTTTTTC. V is TRDV2 and J is TRDJ3, with no clear D. This CDR3 contains 18 residues. Germline assignment: CDR1 GEAIGNYY and CDR2 EKD. V was cut by 3 bases and J by 0 bases, with 14 bases left in between.

The V gene is TRDV2, the J gene TRDJ1; 11 nucleotides line up with TRDD3. The CDR3 totals 18 residues. The germline gives CDR1 GEAIGNYY, CDR2 EKD. Trimming at V came to 3 bases and at J to 4 bases, leaving 15 bases not matched to a gene. For the CDR3, the DNA is TGTGCCTGTGACGCCGTCGGTGGGGGATACGCGAGTAACGATAAACTCATCTTT. Amino acid sequence: CACDAVGGGYASNDKLIF.

Note on this clone: The protein TCRdb gives is from a much larger clone and does not agree with this DNA's translation at residues 4 and 6, likely a read error; the protein shown here comes from the DNA. The chain uses TRDV2 and TRDJ1, with 9 bases matching TRDD3. This CDR3 has 17 amino acids. V shed 5 bases, J shed 0 bases, and the junction held 12 bases outside the gene matches. CDR1 and CDR2 (germline): GEAIGNYY, EKD. CDR3 residues: CACGTSPTGGHTDKLIF. CDR3 bases: TGTGCCTGTGGCACTTCTCCAACTGGGGGACACACCGATAAACTCATCTTT.

This clone was seen only a few times. The protein that TCRdb holds for this DNA derives from a much larger clone and differs from the translated DNA at residue 4, which likely indicates a read error; the protein shown here is translated from the DNA. The J gene is TRDJ1, the V gene TRDV2; D is unresolved. Germline CDR1 and CDR2: GEAIGNYY and EKD. V dropped 5 bases and J dropped 0 bases, with 21 bases sitting between them. This CDR3 contains 17 residues. CDR3 region: CACAPLLPDGDTDKLIF. CDR3 DNA sequence: TGTGCCTGTGCCCCACTTTTGCCCGACGGGGACACCGATAAACTCATCTTT.

This clone was recorded many times. This chain connects TRDV2 to TRDJ1, with 10 nucleotides matching TRDD3. Trimming took 0 bases from V and 2 from J; bases not matched to a gene: 5. Germline V CDR1 and CDR2: GEAIGNYY, EKD. The CDR3 contains 16 residues. The CDR3 DNA is TGTGCCTGTGACACCATTGGGGGATACAAGACCGATAAACTCATCTTT. Amino acid sequence: CACDTIGGYKTDKLIF.

As regards this clone: This DNA's translation and the protein TCRdb lists, from a much larger clone, do not match at residue 12, likely due to a read error; the protein shown is translated from the DNA. This chain joins TRDV2 and TRDJ3, with D perhaps TRDD3 (5 bases). This CDR3 has 18 amino acids. Germline loops: CDR1 GEAIGNYY, CDR2 EKD. CDR3 loop: CACDTAGTHSWNTRQMFF. CDR3 in DNA: TGTGCCTGTGACACCGCGGGGACTCACTCCTGGAACACCCGACAGATGTTTTTC.

This clone showed up many times. The chain recombines TRDV2 with TRDJ1, with 12 nucleotides matching TRDD3. The CDR3 is 20 amino acids. The ends lost 1 base at V and 2 bases at J; junction bases unmatched: 16. From germline, CDR1 is GEAIGNYY and CDR2 EKD. CDR3 sequence: CACDTWSNPVLGDTTDKLIF. CDR3 DNA sequence: TGTGCCTGTGACACGTGGTCCAATCCCGTACTGGGGGATACAACCGATAAACTCATCTTT.

This clone is large. Other DNA sequences of this sample code for an identical CDR3. The J gene is TRDJ1, the V gene TRDV2; 12 bases match TRDD3. Trimming cost V 1 base and J 1 base; bases outside gene matches: 0. CDR3 size: 15 residues. In germline, CDR1 is GEAIGNYY, CDR2 EKD. The CDR3 DNA follows: TGTGCCTGTGACACACTGGGGGATACCACCGATAAACTCATCTTT. Its protein product is CACDTLGDTTDKLIF.

V and J are TRDV2 and TRDJ1; TRDD3 aligns across 12 bases. CDR3 size: 17 residues. Per the germline V gene, CDR1 is GEAIGNYY and CDR2 is EKD. With 2 bases clipped from V and 0 bases from J, the junction kept 6 bases outside the gene matches. DNA of the CDR3: TGTGCCTGTGACAGCGTACTGGGGGATACCTACACCGATAAACTCATCTTT. Amino acid sequence: CACDSVLGDTYTDKLIF.

There are a few counts of this clone. This sequence may be a read error, since a much larger clone differs from it by one base. Other DNA sequences in this specimen translate into the identical CDR3. The genes are TRDV2 and TRDJ1, with TRDD3 matching over 8 bases. The length of the CDR3 is 17 residues. Germline V gene sequence: CDR1 GEAIGNYY, CDR2 EKD. DNA of the CDR3: TGCGCCTGTGACACGCTTGTACTGGGGGTCCCTACCGATAAACTCATCTTT. Amino acid sequence: CACDTLVLGVPTDKLIF.

In its sample, this clone was seen many times. The chain has TRDV2 and TRDJ3; weak D call: TRDD3 (6 bases). The CDR3 spans 19 residues. The V gene lost 1 base and the J gene lost 0 bases, with 15 bases spanning the gap. Germline loops: CDR1 GEAIGNYY, CDR2 EKD. The DNA of the CDR3 is TGTGCCTGTGACACGCCCGGGGGGGAGAGCTCCTGGGACACCCGACAGATGTTTTTC. Protein sequence: CACDTPGGESSWDTRQMFF.

This clone has a count of ten or more. Other DNA sequences of this sample code for an identical CDR3. This chain uses TRDV2 with TRDJ1, with 9 bases identical to TRDD3. CDR3 length equals 23 residues. V gave up 3 bases and J gave up 1 base; unmatched junction bases: 29. Germline V lookup: CDR1 GEAIGNYY, CDR2 EKD. As DNA, the CDR3 is TGTGCCTGTGACTCCCTGAGGGACTCTCATACGATTACTGGGGGAGCCGTCACCGATAAACTCATCTTT. This encodes CACDSLRDSHTITGGAVTDKLIF.